These 21 T cell receptor beta chains share one sample of origin, sequenced in a study of shared clonotypes between healthy human individuals. The data were produced by immunoSEQ multiplex PCR, yet TCRdb's version contains in-frame clones alone and is incomplete. The table records about 1.5 million clones, 98% of them present only once. Material for sequencing was naive CD4+ T cells sorted from blood. The sample's subset: CD45RA+ positively selected. These receptors all come from a young man in good health.

This chain connects TRBV7-6 to TRBJ2-3, with 13 bases fitting TRBD2. Germline V CDR1 and CDR2: SGHVS, FNYEAQ. The CDR3 contains 16 residues. With 5 bases clipped from V and 4 bases from J, the junction kept 6 bases outside the gene matches. CDR3 residues: CASSTTSGRASDTQYF. CDR3 DNA: TGTGCCAGCAGCACCACTAGCGGGAGGGCCTCAGATACGCAGTATTTT.

The rearrangement links TRBV4-1 to TRBJ2-1; the match to TRBD2 covers 8 bases. This CDR3 spans 14 amino acids. Trimming at V came to 2 bases and at J to 8 bases, leaving 5 bases not matched to a gene. Germline V CDR1 and CDR2: MGHRA, YSYEKL. CDR3 DNA sequence: TGCGCCAGCAGCCAACCAGCGGGAGTGGATGAGCAGTTCTTC. Translation gives CASSQPAGVDEQFF.

DNA for the CDR3: TGCAGCGTTGGGGACCTCCAGGAATATGAGCAGTTCTTC. Its translation: CSVGDLQEYEQFF. The chain couples TRBV29-1 to TRBJ2-1, with D possibly called TRBD1 or TRBD2 (5 bases each). This CDR3 contains 13 residues. Germline V lookup: CDR1 SQVTM, CDR2 ANQGSEA. The V end lost 4 bases, the J end lost 8 bases, and 15 bases lay between the germline ends.

V gene TRBV11-2 combines with J gene TRBJ1-2; D remains ambiguous. The V end was cut by 1 base, the J end by 7 bases, with 10 bases between. Germline lookup yields CDR1 SGHAT and CDR2 FQNNGV. The CDR3 contains 13 residues. The CDR3 here is CASSLVDESGYTF. The CDR3 DNA reads TGTGCCAGCAGCTTAGTAGATGAATCTGGCTACACCTTC.

The J gene is TRBJ2-7, the V gene TRBV7-2; D possibly corresponds to TRBD2 (5 bases). The CDR3 consists of 15 residues. V lost 0 bases to trimming and J lost 2 bases, with 11 bases between them. Germline V gene sequence: CDR1 SGHTA, CDR2 FQGNSA. CDR3 DNA: TGTGCCAGCAGCTTAGCCCGGGGTGGGCCCTACGAGCAGTACTTC. Protein: CASSLARGGPYEQYF.

This chain links TRBV5-1 with TRBJ2-5, with a weak D call TRBD2 (5 bases). The germline V and J ends were trimmed by 4 bases and 3 bases, with 10 bases remaining between them. The CDR3 is made up of 13 amino acids. Looked up from germline, CDR1 is SGHRS and CDR2 is YFSETQ. The CDR3 sequence is CASSVSVEETQYF. The CDR3 DNA sequence: TGCGCCAGCAGCGTTAGCGTGGAAGAGACCCAGTACTTC.

V is TRBV28 and J is TRBJ1-1; perhaps TRBD1 as D (5 bases). Germline CDR1 is MDHEN and CDR2 is SYDVKM. Trimming left V 5 bases short and J 5 bases short, with 18 bases between. The CDR3 has 15 amino acids. CDR3 region: CASSTREGFGTEAFF. DNA for the CDR3: TGTGCCAGCAGTACACGAGAGGGGTTTGGAACTGAAGCTTTCTTT.

The chain couples TRBV19 to TRBJ2-7, with a possible D match to TRBD2 (7 bases). The length of the CDR3 is 13 residues. The V end lost 6 bases, the J end lost 0 bases, and 9 bases lay between the germline ends. The germline V gene has CDR1 LNHDA and CDR2 SQIVND (reference sequence). In DNA, the CDR3 is TGTGCCAGTAGGAGGGGGGGCTCCTACGAGCAGTACTTC. Residues: CASRRGGSYEQYF.

The V and J genes are TRBV5-1 and TRBJ2-5; 14 nucleotides line up with TRBD2. Germline CDR1 is SGHRS and CDR2 is YFSETQ. The V segment lost 4 bases and the J segment 5 bases; nucleotides outside the gene matches: 7. The CDR3 contains 16 residues. The CDR3 spells CASSAGLAGVGETQYF. The CDR3, as DNA: TGCGCCAGCAGCGCGGGACTAGCGGGAGTCGGGGAGACCCAGTACTTC.

About this clone: Other DNA sequences of this sample code for an identical CDR3. CDR3 sequence (DNA): TGTGCCAGCAGTGGCCTAGCGGCGAACACCGGGGAGCTGTTTTTT. It translates to CASSGLAANTGELFF. The gene calls are TRBV6-1 and TRBJ2-2; 7 nucleotides match TRBD2. Losses at the gene ends were 4 bases for V and 0 bases for J; bases not matched to a gene: 2. The CDR3 is 15 residues long. Germline V gene data show CDR1 as MNHNS and CDR2 as SASEGT.

The chain employs TRBV11-2 and TRBJ2-1, with TRBD2 identical over 9 bases. The J segment lost 9 bases and the V segment lost 5 bases, leaving 8 bases of the junction unmatched. Looked up from germline, CDR1 is SGHAT and CDR2 is FQNNGV. The CDR3 length is 14 residues. CDR3 sequence (DNA): TGTGCCAGCAGCCCCCAGGCGGGAGGGAGTGAGCAGTTCTTC. Translated: CASSPQAGGSEQFF. The whole variable domain, filled in from reference TRBV11-2 and TRBJ2-1, reads EAGVAQSPRYKIIEKRQSVAFWCNPISGHATLYWYQQILGQGPKLLIQFQNNGVVDDSQLPKDRFSAERLKGVDSTLKIQPAKLEDSAVYLCASSPQAGGSEQFFGPGTRLTVL.

The CDR3 bases are TGTGCCAGCAAAGATAGCAGGGGGGACGAGCAGTACTTC. Translation gives CASKDSRGDEQYF. The chain joins TRBV6-5 to TRBJ2-7, with D tentatively TRBD1 (7 bases). Germline values: CDR1 MNHEY, CDR2 SVGAGI. V dropped 7 bases and J dropped 5 bases, with 15 bases sitting between them. The CDR3 is 13 residues long.

Concerning this clone itself: Additional DNA sequences in this sample encode the identical CDR3. The gene calls are TRBV7-9 and TRBJ2-7; D not certain. Per germline, CDR1 SEHNR and CDR2 FQNEAQ (reference sequence). The length of the CDR3 is 12 residues. V lost 2 bases and J 1 base, leaving 3 bases between the germline ends. The CDR3 coding sequence is TGTGCCAGCAGCTTACCTTCCTACGAGCAGTACTTC. It is translated as CASSLPSYEQYF.

This chain connects TRBV28 to TRBJ2-5; unclear D gene. The CDR3 has 14 residues. CDR1 MDHEN and CDR2 SYDVKM come from the germline V gene. V was clipped by 1 base and J by 7 bases, with 13 bases between them. This chain's CDR3 is CASSLLGPPGTQYF. CDR3 nucleotide sequence: TGTGCCAGCAGTTTATTGGGCCCCCCAGGGACCCAGTACTTC.

As to this clone: Other DNA sequences of this sample code for an identical CDR3. The chain carries TRBV29-1 and TRBJ2-6; either TRBD1 or TRBD2 may supply D (5 bases each). V lost 5 bases and J 2 bases, leaving 7 bases between the germline ends. CDR3 size: 13 residues. Germline-derived CDR1 and CDR2 are SQVTM and ANQGSEA. CDR3 DNA sequence: TGCAGCGTTAGAGGGGCTGGGGCCAACGTCCTGACTTTC. Protein sequence: CSVRGAGANVLTF.

The chain links TRBV9 to TRBJ2-1, with D maybe TRBD2 (5 bases). Germline V gene lookup returns CDR1 SGDLS and CDR2 YYNGEE. V lost 0 bases to trimming and J lost 6 bases, with 16 bases between them. The CDR3 sequence is 16 residues long. CDR3 residues: CASSVGGISPINEQFF. The CDR3 bases are TGTGCCAGCAGCGTAGGAGGGATCTCCCCAATCAATGAGCAGTTCTTC.

The rearrangement links TRBV28 to TRBJ2-7; 10 bases fit TRBD2. J was trimmed by 1 base and V by 6 bases; bases with no gene match: 6. The CDR3 sequence is 15 residues long. CDR1 and CDR2 (germline): MDHEN, SYDVKM. The CDR3 DNA follows: TGTGCCAGCAGCAGTAGCGGGAGGTGGTCCTACGAGCAGTACTTC. This gives the protein CASSSSGRWSYEQYF.

The CDR3, as DNA: TGTGCCAGCAGTCTAGGAACATTCCTGTACGAGCAGTACTTC. It specifies CASSLGTFLYEQYF. The V and J genes are TRBV28 and TRBJ2-7; D is uncertain. Germline loops: CDR1 MDHEN, CDR2 SYDVKM. This CDR3 has 14 amino acids. Trimming took off 5 bases at V and 4 bases at J, with 15 bases between the two ends.

The chain recombines TRBV7-2 with TRBJ2-1; TRBD1 agrees at 7 bases. This CDR3 comprises 15 residues. Germline V gene data show CDR1 as SGHTA and CDR2 as FQGNSA. The V segment lost 5 bases and the J segment 12 bases; nucleotides outside the gene matches: 16. CDR3 nucleotides: TGTGCCAGCAGCCAAAGCCCACAGGGGTTAATCCGGCAGTTCTTC. It translates to CASSQSPQGLIRQFF.

V usage is TRBV18 and J usage is TRBJ2-3; D gene ambiguous. CDR3 size: 17 residues. The V and J ends lost 2 bases and 0 bases respectively, with 15 bases between them. Germline-derived CDR1 and CDR2 are KGHSH and LQKENI. CDR3 in amino acids: CASSPSLASSSTDTQYF. The CDR3 bases are TGTGCCAGCTCACCAAGTTTGGCAAGCTCTAGCACAGATACGCAGTATTTT.

This sequence joins TRBV7-2 and TRBJ2-2; D is undetermined. V was trimmed by 3 bases and J by 7 bases, leaving 18 bases between them. Germline V gene lookup returns CDR1 SGHTA and CDR2 FQGNSA. The CDR3 loop spans 16 amino acids. The CDR3 here is CASSFSPGRQIGELFF. DNA for the CDR3: TGTGCCAGCAGCTTCAGCCCGGGCAGGCAGATCGGGGAGCTGTTTTTT.